The T cell receptor beta chain under discussion was sequenced for a study of blood T cell repertoires in COVID-19. Whole-study context: T cells, B-cell-depleted T cells, or PBMCs provided the cDNA or gDNA that served as material.

Repertoires were generated with immunoSEQ multiplex PCR, while TCRdb's copy carries only in-frame clones and drops some. The sample shows tens of thousands of clones, about nine tenths of them seen only once. Those enrolled in Seattle joined during active infection and were followed longitudinally afterward. The ends lost 6 bases at V and 2 bases at J; junction bases unmatched: 5. The CDR3 runs 15 residues. Germline CDR1 and CDR2: LNHDA and SQIVND (reference sequence). A few counts support this clone. Sequenced sample: peripheral blood. This TCR derives from a man between 50 and 59 years old with COVID-19, enrolled during active disease. The chain has TRBV19 and TRBJ2-7, with TRBD2 identical over 12 bases. CDR3 nucleotides: TGTGCCAGTAGCGCTACTAGCGGGAGGACCTACGAGCAGTACTTC. This codes for CASSATSGRTYEQYF. The variable domain in full, with the rest retrieved from reference TRBV19 and TRBJ2-7, is DGGITQSPKYLFRKEGQNVTLSCEQNLNHDAMYWYRQDPGQGLRLIYYSQIVNDFQKGDIAEGYSVSREKKESFPLTVTSAQKNPTAFYLCASSATSGRTYEQYFGPGTRLTVT.